This T cell receptor (beta chain) was obtained from a study of T cells expressing NK-cell markers. TCRdb re-called the 5' RACE reads and gives one entry per CDR3 protein, without DNA. The sample includes under 500,000 distinct CDR3 sequences. The CDR3 has 14 residues. Per the germline V gene, CDR1 is SEHNR and CDR2 is FQNEAQ (reference sequence). The clonotype was recovered from a woman between 18 and 70 years old in good health. Sequenced sample: blood T cells: a sorted CD56 or NKG2C T cell subset, CD4+ or CD8+ T cells, or bulk PBMC T cells (not recorded which). The gene calls are TRBV7-9 and TRBJ2-1; TCRdb's D call of TRBD1 is untestable without DNA. CDR3 sequence reads: CASSLSGGMGEQFF.